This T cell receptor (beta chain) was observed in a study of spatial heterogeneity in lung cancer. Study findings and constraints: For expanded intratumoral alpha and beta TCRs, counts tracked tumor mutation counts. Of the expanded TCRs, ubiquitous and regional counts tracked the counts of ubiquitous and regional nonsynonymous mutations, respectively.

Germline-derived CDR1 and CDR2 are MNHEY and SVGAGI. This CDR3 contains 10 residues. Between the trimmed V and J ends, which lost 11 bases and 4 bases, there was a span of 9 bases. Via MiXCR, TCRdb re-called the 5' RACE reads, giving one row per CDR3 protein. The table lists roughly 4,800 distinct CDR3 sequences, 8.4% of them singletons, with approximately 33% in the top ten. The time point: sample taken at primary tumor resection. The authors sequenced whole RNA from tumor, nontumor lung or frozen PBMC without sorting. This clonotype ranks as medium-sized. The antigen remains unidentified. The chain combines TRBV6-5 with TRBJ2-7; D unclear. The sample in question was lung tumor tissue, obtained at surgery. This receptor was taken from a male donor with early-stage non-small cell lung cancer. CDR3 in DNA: TGTGCCTCAGGTCGGTACGAGCAGTACTTC. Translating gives CASGRYEQYF.